This T cell receptor (beta chain) was sequenced for a study of shared clonotypes between healthy human individuals. Overall study context: CD4 naive and memory got three plates each, CD8 naive two, CD8 memory one.

Naive CD8 cells were CD45RO-negative, positively selected for CCR7, excluding terminally differentiated effector memory CD45RA+ cells. This clone is a singleton in its sample. The table came from immunoSEQ multiplex PCR; TCRdb's copy has only in-frame clones and leaves some out. The data contain about 2.2 million clones, just over 90% of them seen just once; the ten biggest clones take up approximately 1.7%. The germline V gene encodes CDR1 LGHNA and CDR2 YSLEER. After removal of 2 bases from V and 7 bases from J, the junction contained 7 bases not matched to a gene. This CDR3 has 14 residues. This TCR came from a young man in good health. Some clones in this sample may be carry-over from other donors' samples. Specimen: naive CD8+ T cells from PBMCs. The gene calls are TRBV4-3 and TRBJ1-1, with TRBD1 identical over 7 bases. CDR3 protein: CASSQTTGAVEAFF. The CDR3 DNA follows: TGCGCCAGCAGCCAAACTACAGGGGCCGTTGAAGCTTTCTTT.